This T cell receptor (beta chain) appears in the sequencing data of a study of blood T cell repertoires in COVID-19. As processed by the authors: Estimated nucleated cell counts came from reference gene primer amplification. The data were produced by immunoSEQ multiplex PCR, yet TCRdb's version contains in-frame clones alone and is incomplete. V and J calls and clone size are those listed in that table; D and trimming were worked out from the DNA. The profile shows about 130,000 clones, around 87% of them singletons. The source of this sequence is a woman between 55 and 75 years old with acute or convalescent COVID-19. The source material was peripheral blood.

The CDR3 loop is CASSRAPRGRAYYEQYF. As DNA, the CDR3 is TGTGCCAGTAGTAGGGCCCCGCGGGGGAGGGCCTACTACGAGCAGTACTTC. V gene TRBV19 combines with J gene TRBJ2-7; 7 positions agree with TRBD2. CDR3 length equals 17 residues. Germline lookup yields CDR1 LNHDA and CDR2 SQIVND (reference sequence). V dropped 4 bases and J dropped 3; count of bases not matched to a gene: 15.